The 31 T cell receptor beta chains below all came from one sample that was sequenced in a study of T cell changes during pregnancy in multiple sclerosis. The table came from immunoSEQ multiplex PCR; TCRdb's copy has only in-frame clones and leaves some out. The data contain roughly 72,000 clones, about 92% of them seen just once; the ten biggest clones take up around 0.21%. The sample in question was CD4+ T cells from peripheral blood mononuclear cells, obtained before pregnancy. These receptors all stem from a female donor with multiple sclerosis, enrolled in a pregnancy study.

The V gene is TRBV15, the J gene TRBJ2-1; 9 bases align to TRBD1. The CDR3 is 15 amino acids. V dropped 9 bases and J dropped 8; count of bases not matched to a gene: 14. Germline V gene lookup returns CDR1 LNHNV and CDR2 YYDKDF (reference sequence). The chain's CDR3 is CATAPGRQGVDEQFF. The CDR3 coding sequence is TGTGCCACAGCGCCCGGGAGACAGGGGGTGGATGAGCAGTTCTTC.

The V call is TRBV21-1, the J call TRBJ1-2. TRBV21-1 is deemed a pseudogene. The CDR3 is 16 amino acids. CDR3 region: CASPEKGGAHNYGYTF. The CDR3 DNA sequence: TGTGCCAGCCCCGAAAAAGGGGGGGCACATAACTATGGCTACACCTTC.

V and J are TRBV19 and TRBJ2-1, with TRBD2 identical over 7 bases. CDR3 size: 14 residues. After removal of 3 bases from V and 7 bases from J, the junction contained 6 bases not matched to a gene. CDR1 is LNHDA, CDR2 SQIVND, per germline (reference sequence). This CDR3 is CASSITGGGNEQFF. The DNA of the CDR3 is TGTGCCAGTAGTATCACGGGAGGAGGAAATGAGCAGTTCTTC.

In this sample, this clone turned up once. The gene calls are TRBV5-1 and TRBJ2-2; 7 nucleotides match TRBD2. Germline CDR1 is SGHRS and CDR2 is YFSETQ. CDR3 length equals 17 residues. After removal of 3 bases from V and 3 bases from J, the junction contained 11 bases not matched to a gene. The CDR3: CASSWGSAGDDTGELFF. The CDR3 nucleotides are TGCGCCAGCAGCTGGGGGTCGGCGGGAGACGACACCGGGGAGCTGTTTTTT. The variable domain in full, completed from reference TRBV5-1 and TRBJ2-2, reads KAGVTQTPRYLIKTRGQQVTLSCSPISGHRSVSWYQQTPGQGLQFLFEYFSETQRNKGNFPGRFSGRQFSNSRSEMNVSTLELGDSALYLCASSWGSAGDDTGELFFGEGSRLTVL.

The rearrangement links TRBV27 to TRBJ2-3; 7 nucleotides align to TRBD2. This CDR3 contains 19 residues. Germline CDR1 MNHEY, CDR2 SMNVEV (reference sequence). Losses at the gene ends were 2 bases for V and 2 bases for J; bases not matched to a gene: 16. The chain's CDR3 is CASSLTPRPASGNTDTQYF. In DNA, the CDR3 is TGTGCCAGCAGTTTAACTCCCCGCCCGGCTAGCGGCAACACAGATACGCAGTATTTT.

Only a few counts were recorded for this clone. This chain links TRBV30 with TRBJ2-7; maybe TRBD1 (6 bases). Trimming cost V 4 bases and J 2 bases, with 15 bases left between them. Germline CDR1 and CDR2: GTSNPN and SVGIG (reference sequence). CDR3 length: 14 residues. The DNA for the CDR3 is TGTGCCTGGATCTTACCGGGGACACCCTACGAGCAGTACTTC. It encodes CAWILPGTPYEQYF.

Turning to this clone: The sample holds other DNA sequences that translate to the same CDR3. This sequence joins TRBV11-2 and TRBJ1-6; D unresolved. CDR1 and CDR2 (germline): SGHAT, FQNNGV. There are 16 residues in the CDR3. V lost 0 bases to trimming and J lost 7 bases, with 13 bases between them. This chain's CDR3 is CASSLDLRVGNSPLHF. CDR3 bases: TGTGCCAGCAGCTTAGACTTGAGGGTCGGCAATTCACCCCTCCACTTT.

V gene TRBV15 combines with J gene TRBJ1-3; D not resolved. Germline V gives CDR1 LNHNV, CDR2 YYDKDF (reference sequence). V lost 0 bases and J 3 bases, leaving 9 bases between the germline ends. The CDR3 has 15 amino acids. CDR3 nucleotides: TGTGCCACCAGCAGAGACCCTGCGGGTGGAAACACCATATATTTT. Translation: CATSRDPAGGNTIYF.

The chain joins TRBV5-1 to TRBJ2-3; 8 bases are shared with TRBD1. The CDR3 totals 14 residues. The V gene's germline CDR1 is SGHRS and CDR2 YFSETQ. V dropped 4 bases and J dropped 4; count of bases not matched to a gene: 5. The CDR3 region is CASSQRTGSDTQYF. For the CDR3, the DNA is TGCGCCAGCAGCCAACGGACAGGGTCAGATACGCAGTATTTT. The variable domain in full, completed from reference TRBV5-1 and TRBJ2-3, reads KAGVTQTPRYLIKTRGQQVTLSCSPISGHRSVSWYQQTPGQGLQFLFEYFSETQRNKGNFPGRFSGRQFSNSRSEMNVSTLELGDSALYLCASSQRTGSDTQYFGPGTRLTVL.

The chain is built from TRBV2 and TRBJ1-2, with a weak D call TRBD1 (5 bases). Trimming left V 8 bases short and J 6 bases short, with 13 bases between. CDR1 and CDR2 from the germline V gene are SNHLY and FYNNEI. The CDR3 extends over 12 amino acids. CDR3 DNA: TGTGCCAGCCGGCGGGGGGTCGATGGCTACACCTTC. The encoded protein is CASRRGVDGYTF.

The chain combines TRBV7-9 with TRBJ1-5; D possibly corresponds to TRBD1 (6 bases). In germline, CDR1 is SEHNR, CDR2 FQNEAQ (reference sequence). This CDR3 has 15 amino acids. V was pared by 1 base and J by 2 bases, with 9 bases between. CDR3: CASSLDKGGNQPQHF. The CDR3 nucleotides are TGTGCCAGCAGCTTAGATAAGGGGGGCAATCAGCCCCAGCATTTT.

In regard to this clone: This CDR3 is also generated by other DNA sequences in the sample. The V gene is TRBV11-1, the J gene TRBJ1-1; no clear D gene. The length of the CDR3 is 13 residues. Trimming stripped 1 base from V and 7 bases from J, with 10 bases between. The germline gives CDR1 SGHAT, CDR2 FQDESV (reference sequence). The CDR3 DNA reads TGTGCCAGCAGCTTAGACTATTATTATGAAGCTTTCTTT. Encoded protein: CASSLDYYYEAFF.

The J gene is TRBJ1-3, the V gene TRBV28; D might be TRBD1 (5 bases). CDR3 length equals 16 residues. Germline CDR1 and CDR2: MDHEN and SYDVKM. Trimming pared 6 bases from V and 5 bases from J, leaving 20 bases between. The chain's CDR3 is CASSPLQAFIRNTIYF. DNA of the CDR3: TGTGCCAGCAGCCCTCTACAGGCGTTCATCAGAAACACCATATATTTT.

The rearrangement links TRBV28 to TRBJ2-5; D gene unclear. The CDR3 loop spans 14 amino acids. Trimming removed 3 bases at V and 5 bases at J, with 13 bases between. Germline V lookup: CDR1 MDHEN, CDR2 SYDVKM. Here the CDR3 DNA reads TGTGCCAGCAGTTTCCTTCGGCAACAGGAGACCCAGTACTTC. Amino acids: CASSFLRQQETQYF.

The chain is built from TRBV30 and TRBJ1-2; TRBD1 aligns across 7 bases. The CDR3 runs 12 residues. V shed 4 bases and J 5 bases; nucleotides not matched to a gene: 4. Germline V CDR1 and CDR2: GTSNPN, SVGIG (reference sequence). In DNA, the CDR3 is TGTGCCTGGACGGCAGGGGGATATGGCTACACCTTC. Translated, it gives CAWTAGGYGYTF. The full variable domain, completed using reference TRBV30 and TRBJ1-2, is SQTIHQWPATLVQPVGSPLSLECTVEGTSNPNLYWYRQAAGRGLQLLFYSVGIGQISSEVPQNLSASRPQDRQFILSSKKLLLSDSGFYLCAWTAGGYGYTFGSGTRLTVV.

A single count supports this clone. This sequence joins TRBV16 and TRBJ2-7; D not certain. Trimming shortened V by 5 bases and J by 2 bases, and 10 bases separated the two germline ends. This CDR3 contains 13 residues. Germline V CDR1 and CDR2: KGHSY, FQNENV. In DNA form, the CDR3 reads TGTGCCAGCAGCGTCGGGTACCCCTACGAGCAGTACTTC. Translation: CASSVGYPYEQYF.

This clone showed up just a few times. The V and J genes are TRBV11-2 and TRBJ1-2, with D perhaps matching TRBD1 (6 bases). Germline loops: CDR1 SGHAT, CDR2 FQNNGV. The CDR3 covers 15 residues. V was clipped by 1 base and J by 0 bases, with 9 bases between them. CDR3 DNA: TGTGCCAGCAGCTTAGCCGGACAGCCTAACTATGGCTACACCTTC. Amino acid sequence: CASSLAGQPNYGYTF.

V usage is TRBV28 and J usage is TRBJ1-4; 8 bases align to TRBD1. Germline V gene sequence: CDR1 MDHEN, CDR2 SYDVKM. V trimming: 2 bases; J trimming: 8 bases; junction bases outside the gene matches: 7. CDR3 length: 15 residues. The CDR3 DNA reads TGTGCCAGCAGTTTACCAGGACAGGGTGTAGAAAAACTGTTTTTT. Translated, it gives CASSLPGQGVEKLFF.

The J gene is TRBJ1-1, the V gene TRBV7-2; D not certain. The germline CDR1 and CDR2 sequences are SGHTA and FQGNSA. This CDR3 spans 14 amino acids. Trimming cost V 3 bases and J 1 base, with 9 bases left between them. The CDR3 loop reads CASSFLRSNTEAFF. For the CDR3, the DNA is TGTGCCAGCAGCTTCCTTCGGTCGAACACTGAAGCTTTCTTT.

The chain couples TRBV27 to TRBJ2-1; 8 nucleotides agree with TRBD1. After removal of 3 bases from V and 6 bases from J, the junction contained 7 bases not matched to a gene. Germline V gene lookup returns CDR1 MNHEY and CDR2 SMNVEV (reference sequence). The CDR3 spans 15 residues. CDR3 DNA: TGTGCCAGCAGTTTCCAGGGGGCGACAATCAATGAGCAGTTCTTC. Its protein product is CASSFQGATINEQFF.

V and J are TRBV6-1 and TRBJ2-1; 8 positions match TRBD2. This CDR3 has 15 amino acids. The V segment lost 4 bases and the J segment 3 bases; nucleotides outside the gene matches: 5. Per germline, CDR1 MNHNS and CDR2 SASEGT. The CDR3 coding sequence is TGTGCCAGCAGTGTGCAGCTAGCGGGCTACAATGAGCAGTTCTTC. Amino acids: CASSVQLAGYNEQFF.

The rearrangement joins TRBV5-5 to TRBJ1-6, with 8 bases lining up with TRBD1. With V trimmed by 1 base and J by 8 bases, 8 bases remained unmatched. Germline V CDR1 and CDR2: SGHKS, YYEKEE (reference sequence). This CDR3 has 16 amino acids. CDR3 sequence (DNA): TGTGCCAGCAGCTTGCCCCCTTCAGGGGGCTATTCACCCCTCCACTTT. It is translated as CASSLPPSGGYSPLHF.

The rearrangement links TRBV28 to TRBJ2-7, with D maybe TRBD1 (6 bases). Trimming removed 6 bases from V and 4 bases from J, with 10 bases in between. Germline V CDR1 and CDR2: MDHEN, SYDVKM. There are 12 residues in the CDR3. CDR3 sequence: CASSRGQYEQYF. CDR3 DNA sequence: TGTGCCAGCAGCCGCGGACAGTACGAGCAGTACTTC. Full variable domain (missing parts from reference TRBV28 and TRBJ2-7): DVKVTQSSRYLVKRTGEKVFLECVQDMDHENMFWYRQDPGLGLRLIYFSYDVKMKEKGDIPEGYSVSREKKERFSLILESASTNQTSMYLCASSRGQYEQYFGPGTRLTVT.

The V gene is TRBV6-1, the J gene TRBJ2-1; possibly TRBD2 for D (6 bases). CDR1 MNHNS and CDR2 SASEGT come from the germline V gene. This CDR3 comprises 15 residues. The V end lost 8 bases, the J end lost 0 bases, and 14 bases lay between the germline ends. The CDR3 bases are TGTGCCAGCCTCCCAACTAGCTACTCCTACAATGAGCAGTTCTTC. Protein product: CASLPTSYSYNEQFF.

The chain employs TRBV11-2 and TRBJ2-2, with 11 bases matching TRBD2. The CDR3 is made up of 16 amino acids. Germline-derived CDR1 and CDR2 are SGHAT and FQNNGV. Germline trimming cut 5 bases from V and 1 base from J; bases unmatched to any gene: 3. In DNA, the CDR3 is TGTGCCAGCAGCCGCGGACTAGCGGGGAACACCGGGGAGCTGTTTTTT. Its translation: CASSRGLAGNTGELFF.

This clone was recorded once. The chain uses TRBV5-4 and TRBJ2-2; 10 bases map to TRBD2. CDR1 SGHNT and CDR2 YYREEE come from the germline V gene (reference sequence). The CDR3 covers 16 residues. The trim removed 5 bases at V and 8 bases at J, leaving 12 bases unmatched. CDR3: CASSDRTSGAVGELFF. The CDR3 DNA follows: TGTGCCAGCAGTGATAGGACTAGCGGAGCGGTGGGGGAGCTGTTTTTT.

V is TRBV5-1 and J is TRBJ2-3; 13 bases agree with TRBD2. Losses at the gene ends were 3 bases for V and 2 bases for J; bases not matched to a gene: 9. The CDR3 is 18 residues long. Germline-derived CDR1 and CDR2 are SGHRS and YFSETQ. CDR3 protein: CASSYRLAGGQVTDTQYF. The CDR3 DNA is TGCGCCAGCAGCTACAGACTAGCGGGGGGACAAGTCACAGATACGCAGTATTTT.

The rearrangement joins TRBV5-8 to TRBJ2-2, with 8 nucleotides matching TRBD2. V dropped 5 bases and J dropped 5; count of bases not matched to a gene: 11. The CDR3 contains 16 residues. Germline V gives CDR1 SGHTS, CDR2 YDEGEE. The CDR3 nucleotides read TGTGCCAGCAGGGCCCGGGAGGGCCTTCGAACCGGGGAGCTGTTTTTT. Translation: CASRAREGLRTGELFF. The full variable domain, completed using reference TRBV5-8 and TRBJ2-2, is EAGVTQSPTHLIKTRGQQATLRCSPISGHTSVYWYQQALGLGLQFLLWYDEGEERNRGNFPPRFSGRQFPNYSSELNVNALELEDSALYLCASRAREGLRTGELFFGEGSRLTVL.

In DNA form, the CDR3 reads TGTGCCAGCAGCATTAGGACAGGGGGAAAGAACTATGGCTACACCTTC. Its translation: CASSIRTGGKNYGYTF. The rearrangement joins TRBV7-9 to TRBJ1-2, with 10 bases identical to TRBD1. This CDR3 has 16 residues. Germline V gene lookup returns CDR1 SEHNR and CDR2 FQNEAQ (reference sequence). J lost 2 bases, V lost 5 bases, and 8 bases had no gene match.

The rearrangement uses TRBV6-6 and TRBJ1-3; D unresolved. This CDR3 has 16 amino acids. Germline V gene sequence: CDR1 MNHNY, CDR2 SVGAGI (reference sequence). With 6 bases removed from V and 1 base from J, the gap between germline ends came to 16 bases. The CDR3: CASSQIGRPSGNTIYF. Here the CDR3 DNA reads TGTGCCAGCAGCCAAATTGGGAGGCCTTCTGGAAACACCATATATTTT.

The chain employs TRBV27 and TRBJ1-1, with D uncertain. Germline-derived CDR1 and CDR2 are MNHEY and SMNVEV (reference sequence). The ends were cut back, 2 bases at V and 3 bases at J, with 10 bases in the middle. The CDR3 loop spans 14 amino acids. The CDR3 nucleotides are TGTGCCAGCAGTTTAAAGGGAGGCGACACTGAAGCTTTCTTT. Its translation is CASSLKGGDTEAFF.